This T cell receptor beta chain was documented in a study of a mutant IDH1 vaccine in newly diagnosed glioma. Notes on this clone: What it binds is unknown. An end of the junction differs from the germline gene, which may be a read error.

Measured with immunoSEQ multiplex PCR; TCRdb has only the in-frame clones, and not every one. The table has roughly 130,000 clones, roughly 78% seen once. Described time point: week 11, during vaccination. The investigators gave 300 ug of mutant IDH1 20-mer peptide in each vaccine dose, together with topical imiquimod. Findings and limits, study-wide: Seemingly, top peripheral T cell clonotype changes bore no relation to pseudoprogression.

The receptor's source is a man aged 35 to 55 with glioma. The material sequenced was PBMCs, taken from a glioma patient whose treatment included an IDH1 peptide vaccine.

The chain's CDR3 is CAGSQDIGGKLPQHF. CDR3 sequence (DNA): TGCGCCGGCAGCCAAGATATCGGTGGTAAACTGCCCCAGCATTTT. The rearrangement joins TRBV4-1 to TRBJ1-5; D gene unclear. CDR1 and CDR2 from the germline V gene are MGHRA and YSYEKL. The CDR3 covers 15 residues.